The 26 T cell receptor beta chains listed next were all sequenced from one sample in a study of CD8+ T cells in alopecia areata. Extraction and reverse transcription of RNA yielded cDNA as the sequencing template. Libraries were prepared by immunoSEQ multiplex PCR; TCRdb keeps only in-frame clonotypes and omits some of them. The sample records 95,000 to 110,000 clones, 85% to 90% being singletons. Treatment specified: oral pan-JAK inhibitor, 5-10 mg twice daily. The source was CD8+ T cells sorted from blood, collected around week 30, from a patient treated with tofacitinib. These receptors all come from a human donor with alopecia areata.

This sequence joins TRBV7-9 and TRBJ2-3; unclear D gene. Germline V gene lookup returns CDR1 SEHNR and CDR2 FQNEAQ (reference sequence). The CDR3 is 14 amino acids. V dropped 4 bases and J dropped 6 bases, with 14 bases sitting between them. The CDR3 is CASSSALLGDTQYF. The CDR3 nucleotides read TGTGCCAGCAGCTCTGCACTCTTGGGGGATACGCAGTATTTT.

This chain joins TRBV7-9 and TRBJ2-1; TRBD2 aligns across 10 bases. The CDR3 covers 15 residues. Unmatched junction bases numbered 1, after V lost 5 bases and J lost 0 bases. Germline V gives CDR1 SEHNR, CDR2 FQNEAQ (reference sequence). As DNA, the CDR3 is TGTGCCAGCAGCCCTAGCGGGAGCTCCTACAATGAGCAGTTCTTC. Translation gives CASSPSGSSYNEQFF.

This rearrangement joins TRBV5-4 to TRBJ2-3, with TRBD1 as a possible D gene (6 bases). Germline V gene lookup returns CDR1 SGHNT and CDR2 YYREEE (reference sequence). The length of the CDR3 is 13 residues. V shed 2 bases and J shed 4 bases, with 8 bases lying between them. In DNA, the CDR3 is TGTGCCAGCAGCTTTGGGGGCTCAGATACGCAGTATTTT. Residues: CASSFGGSDTQYF.

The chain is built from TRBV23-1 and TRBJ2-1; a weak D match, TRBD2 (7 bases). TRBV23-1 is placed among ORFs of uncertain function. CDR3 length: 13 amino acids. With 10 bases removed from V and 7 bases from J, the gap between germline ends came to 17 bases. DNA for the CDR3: TGCGCCATCGACACAGGGAGGGAGAATGAGCAGTTCTTC. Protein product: CAIDTGRENEQFF.

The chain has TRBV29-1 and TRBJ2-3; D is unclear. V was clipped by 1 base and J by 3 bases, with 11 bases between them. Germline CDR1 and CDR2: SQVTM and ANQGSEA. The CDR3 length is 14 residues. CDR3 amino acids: CSVEGGVETDTQYF. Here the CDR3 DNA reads TGCAGCGTTGAAGGTGGGGTTGAAACAGATACGCAGTATTTT.

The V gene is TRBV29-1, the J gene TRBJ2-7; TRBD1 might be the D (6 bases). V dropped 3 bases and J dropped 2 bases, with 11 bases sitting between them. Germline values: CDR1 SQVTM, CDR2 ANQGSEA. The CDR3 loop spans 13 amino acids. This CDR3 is CSVEDSFAYEQYF. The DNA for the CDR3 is TGCAGCGTTGAGGACAGTTTTGCCTACGAGCAGTACTTC.

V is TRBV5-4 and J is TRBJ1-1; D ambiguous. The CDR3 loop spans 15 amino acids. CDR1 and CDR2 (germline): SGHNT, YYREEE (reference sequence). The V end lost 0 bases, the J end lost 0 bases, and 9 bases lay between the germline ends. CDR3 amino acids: CASSLGWSLNTEAFF. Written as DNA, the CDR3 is TGTGCCAGCAGCTTGGGGTGGAGTCTGAACACTGAAGCTTTCTTT.

CDR3 region: CASSQEMTSGSGNEQFF. As DNA, the CDR3 is TGCGCCAGCAGCCAAGAGATGACTAGCGGGAGCGGGAATGAGCAGTTCTTC. The rearrangement uses TRBV4-1 and TRBJ2-1, with 12 positions matching TRBD2. The CDR3 sequence is 17 residues long. CDR1 is MGHRA, CDR2 YSYEKL, per germline. The trim removed 0 bases at V and 7 bases at J, leaving 7 bases unmatched.

CDR3 residues: CATSEDGGTDTQYF. For the CDR3, the DNA is TGTGCCACCAGCGAGGACGGTGGCACAGATACGCAGTATTTT. J is TRBJ2-3 and V is TRBV15; D call uncertain. With 5 bases removed from V and 1 base from J, the gap between germline ends came to 10 bases. Per the germline V gene, CDR1 is LNHNV and CDR2 is YYDKDF (reference sequence). The CDR3 has 14 amino acids.

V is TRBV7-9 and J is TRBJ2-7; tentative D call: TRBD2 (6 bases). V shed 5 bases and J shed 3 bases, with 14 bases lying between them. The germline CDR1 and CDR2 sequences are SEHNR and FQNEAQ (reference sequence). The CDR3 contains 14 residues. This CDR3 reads CASSKKGLNYEQYF. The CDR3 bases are TGTGCCAGCAGCAAGAAGGGACTGAACTACGAGCAGTACTTC.

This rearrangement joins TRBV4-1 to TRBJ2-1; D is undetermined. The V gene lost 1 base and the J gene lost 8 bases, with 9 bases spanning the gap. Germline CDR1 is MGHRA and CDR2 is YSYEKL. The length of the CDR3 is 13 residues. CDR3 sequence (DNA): TGCGCCAGCAGCCAAGCTCTTAGAGATGAGCAGTTCTTC. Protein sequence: CASSQALRDEQFF.

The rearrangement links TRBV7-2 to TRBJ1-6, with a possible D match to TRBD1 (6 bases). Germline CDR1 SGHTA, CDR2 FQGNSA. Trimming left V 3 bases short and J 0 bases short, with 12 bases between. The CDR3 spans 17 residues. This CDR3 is CASSLGSDSSYNSPLHF. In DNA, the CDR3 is TGTGCCAGCAGCTTGGGGTCGGACAGCTCCTATAATTCACCCCTCCACTTT.

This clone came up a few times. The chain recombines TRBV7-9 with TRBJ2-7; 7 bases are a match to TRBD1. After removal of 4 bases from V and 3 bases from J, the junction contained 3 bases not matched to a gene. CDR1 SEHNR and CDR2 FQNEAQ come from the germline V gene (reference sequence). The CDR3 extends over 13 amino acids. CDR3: CASSWGQFYEQYF. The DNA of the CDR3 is TGTGCCAGCAGCTGGGGACAGTTCTACGAGCAGTACTTC.

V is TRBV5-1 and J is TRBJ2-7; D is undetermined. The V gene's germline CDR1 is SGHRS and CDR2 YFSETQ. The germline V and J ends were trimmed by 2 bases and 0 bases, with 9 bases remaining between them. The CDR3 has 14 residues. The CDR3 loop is CASSLWELSYEQYF. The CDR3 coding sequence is TGCGCCAGCAGCTTATGGGAACTCTCCTACGAGCAGTACTTC. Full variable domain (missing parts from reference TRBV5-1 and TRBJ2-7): KAGVTQTPRYLIKTRGQQVTLSCSPISGHRSVSWYQQTPGQGLQFLFEYFSETQRNKGNFPGRFSGRQFSNSRSEMNVSTLELGDSALYLCASSLWELSYEQYFGPGTRLTVT.

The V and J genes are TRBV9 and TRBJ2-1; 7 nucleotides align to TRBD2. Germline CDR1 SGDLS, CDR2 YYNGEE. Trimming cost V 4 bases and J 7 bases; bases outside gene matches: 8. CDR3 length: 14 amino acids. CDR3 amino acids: CASSPGGGYNEQFF. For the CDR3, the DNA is TGTGCCAGCAGCCCTGGGGGAGGGTATAATGAGCAGTTCTTC.

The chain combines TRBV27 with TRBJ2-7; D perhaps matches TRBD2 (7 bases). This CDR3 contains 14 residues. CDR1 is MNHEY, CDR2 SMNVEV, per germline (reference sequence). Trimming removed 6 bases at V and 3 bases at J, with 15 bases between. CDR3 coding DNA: TGTGCCAGCAGGGGCGGGGGACATAGCTACGAGCAGTACTTC. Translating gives CASRGGGHSYEQYF.

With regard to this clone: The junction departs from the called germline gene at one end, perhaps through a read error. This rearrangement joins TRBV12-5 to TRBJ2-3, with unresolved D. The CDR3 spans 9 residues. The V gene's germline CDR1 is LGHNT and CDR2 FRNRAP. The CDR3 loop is CASGDRKTF. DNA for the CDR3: TGTGCTAGTGGGGACCGGAAGACTTTT.

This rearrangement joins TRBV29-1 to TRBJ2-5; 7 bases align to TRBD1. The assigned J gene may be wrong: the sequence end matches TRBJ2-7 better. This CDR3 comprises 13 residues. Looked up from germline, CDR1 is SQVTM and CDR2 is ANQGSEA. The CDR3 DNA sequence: TGCAGCGTTGGCCACGGGACAGAAAACGAGCAGTACTTC. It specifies CSVGHGTENEQYF.

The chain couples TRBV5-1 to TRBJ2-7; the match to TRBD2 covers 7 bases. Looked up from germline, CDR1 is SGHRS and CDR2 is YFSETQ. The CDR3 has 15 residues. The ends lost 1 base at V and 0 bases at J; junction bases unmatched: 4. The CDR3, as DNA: TGCGCCAGCAGCTTGCGGGGGGATTACTCCTACGAGCAGTACTTC. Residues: CASSLRGDYSYEQYF.

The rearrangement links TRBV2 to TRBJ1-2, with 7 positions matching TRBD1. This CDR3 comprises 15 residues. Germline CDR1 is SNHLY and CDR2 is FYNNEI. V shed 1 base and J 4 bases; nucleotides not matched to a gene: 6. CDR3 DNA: TGTGCCAGCAGTGAAGTCGGACAGGTGCGCTATGGCTACACCTTC. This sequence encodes CASSEVGQVRYGYTF.

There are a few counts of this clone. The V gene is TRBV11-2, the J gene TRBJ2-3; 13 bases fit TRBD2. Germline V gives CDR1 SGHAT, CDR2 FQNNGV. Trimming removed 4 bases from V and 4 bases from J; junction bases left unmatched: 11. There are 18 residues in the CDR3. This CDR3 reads CASSSLLAGGPGADTQYF. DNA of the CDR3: TGTGCCAGCAGCTCATTACTAGCGGGAGGGCCTGGAGCAGATACGCAGTATTTT. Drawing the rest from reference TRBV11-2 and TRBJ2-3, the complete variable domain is EAGVAQSPRYKIIEKRQSVAFWCNPISGHATLYWYQQILGQGPKLLIQFQNNGVVDDSQLPKDRFSAERLKGVDSTLKIQPAKLEDSAVYLCASSSLLAGGPGADTQYFGPGTRLTVL.

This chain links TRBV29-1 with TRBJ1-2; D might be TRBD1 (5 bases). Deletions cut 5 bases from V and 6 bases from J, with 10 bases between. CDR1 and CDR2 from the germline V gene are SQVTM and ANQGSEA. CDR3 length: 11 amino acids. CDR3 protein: CSVLVRDGYTF. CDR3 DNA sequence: TGCAGCGTTTTGGTCAGGGATGGCTACACCTTC.

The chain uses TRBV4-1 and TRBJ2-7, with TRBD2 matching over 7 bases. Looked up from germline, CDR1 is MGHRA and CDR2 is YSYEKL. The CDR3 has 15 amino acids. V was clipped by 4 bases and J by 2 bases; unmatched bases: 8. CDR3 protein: CASSLIAGLTYEQYF. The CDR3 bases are TGCGCCAGCAGCCTCATAGCGGGCCTGACCTACGAGCAGTACTTC.

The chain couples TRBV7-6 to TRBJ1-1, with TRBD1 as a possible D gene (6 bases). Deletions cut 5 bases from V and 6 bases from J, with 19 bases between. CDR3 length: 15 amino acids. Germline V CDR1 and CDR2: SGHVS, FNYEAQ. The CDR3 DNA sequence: TGTGCCAGCAGCGCGCGTCATACAGGGATTTCTGAAGCTTTCTTT. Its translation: CASSARHTGISEAFF.

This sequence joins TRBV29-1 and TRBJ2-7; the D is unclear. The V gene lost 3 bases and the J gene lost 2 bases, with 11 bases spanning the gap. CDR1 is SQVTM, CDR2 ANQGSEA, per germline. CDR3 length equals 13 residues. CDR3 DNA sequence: TGCAGCGTTGAGTGGGGAACTACCTACGAGCAGTACTTC. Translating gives CSVEWGTTYEQYF.

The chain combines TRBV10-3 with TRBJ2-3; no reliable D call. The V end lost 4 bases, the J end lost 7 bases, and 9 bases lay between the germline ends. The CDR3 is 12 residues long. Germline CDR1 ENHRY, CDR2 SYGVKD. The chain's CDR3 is CAISGLTNTQYF. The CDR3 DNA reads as TGTGCCATCAGTGGACTTACCAATACGCAGTATTTT.